These 29 T cell receptor beta chains came from one sample sequenced in a study of control samples from healthy donors and cancer patients. Generated by immunoSEQ multiplex PCR, the TCRdb table keeps only in-frame clones and is missing some. The sample lists around 160,000 clones; approximately 93% were seen once. The sequencing sample was made of blood. The receptors were gathered from a man aged 18 to 30 in good health.

DNA of the CDR3: TGTGCCAGCTCCAATTCCGGCGGCCTCGAGCAGTACTTC. Translated: CASSNSGGLEQYF. The chain is built from TRBV27 and TRBJ2-7, with unresolved D. Germline V lookup: CDR1 MNHEY, CDR2 SMNVEV (reference sequence). Between the trimmed V and J ends, which lost 8 bases and 6 bases, there was a span of 17 bases. The CDR3 consists of 13 residues.

The chain has TRBV11-3 and TRBJ1-5; D remains unclear. The V gene's germline CDR1 is SGHNT and CDR2 YENEEA. The CDR3 contains 17 residues. The V gene lost 0 bases and the J gene lost 4 bases, with 16 bases spanning the gap. The CDR3 is CASSLDRWQRWNQPQHF. In DNA, the CDR3 is TGTGCCAGCAGCTTAGATCGTTGGCAGAGGTGGAATCAGCCCCAGCATTTT.

V usage is TRBV19 and J usage is TRBJ1-5; possibly TRBD1 for D (5 bases). This CDR3 comprises 14 residues. Germline V gene sequence: CDR1 LNHDA, CDR2 SQIVND (reference sequence). Between the trimmed V and J ends, which lost 4 bases and 5 bases, there was a span of 12 bases. Here the CDR3 reads CASSSQGVDQPQHF. CDR3 sequence (DNA): TGTGCCAGTAGTAGCCAGGGAGTGGATCAGCCCCAGCATTTT.

This chain's CDR3 is CASSPQGAEDTQYF. The CDR3 DNA follows: TGTGCCAGCAGCCCACAGGGGGCTGAAGATACGCAGTATTTT. The V and J genes are TRBV7-2 and TRBJ2-3, with 9 bases identical to TRBD1. This CDR3 is 14 amino acids long. Per germline, CDR1 SGHTA and CDR2 FQGNSA. With 5 bases clipped from V and 5 bases from J, the junction kept 5 bases outside the gene matches.

This chain uses TRBV7-9 with TRBJ1-2; no reliable D call. The germline CDR1 and CDR2 sequences are SEHNR and FQNEAQ (reference sequence). V lost 6 bases, J lost 4 bases, and 21 bases lay in between. The CDR3 spans 16 residues. The CDR3 reads CASSPWGETFGYGYTF. The CDR3 nucleotides are TGTGCCAGCAGTCCCTGGGGTGAGACGTTCGGCTATGGCTACACCTTC.

This chain joins TRBV12-5 and TRBJ2-2; 8 bases match TRBD1. With V trimmed by 4 bases and J by 7 bases, 8 bases remained unmatched. The CDR3 sequence is 15 residues long. Germline V gene data show CDR1 as LGHNT and CDR2 as FRNRAP. CDR3 DNA sequence: TGTGCTAGTGGTTATGGACAGGGATCGAGCGGGGAGCTGTTTTTT. Its translation is CASGYGQGSSGELFF.

The rearrangement uses TRBV6-5 and TRBJ1-1; 8 nucleotides match TRBD1. This CDR3 spans 13 amino acids. Looked up from germline, CDR1 is MNHEY and CDR2 is SVGAGI. The V and J ends lost 5 bases and 4 bases, in that order; junction bases with no gene match: 3. CDR3 protein: CASSPTGGTEAFF. As DNA, the CDR3 is TGTGCCAGCAGTCCTACAGGGGGCACTGAAGCTTTCTTT.

This rearrangement joins TRBV18 to TRBJ1-1; 8 nucleotides line up with TRBD1. Unmatched junction bases numbered 6, after V lost 3 bases and J lost 6 bases. Germline V lookup: CDR1 KGHSH, CDR2 LQKENI. The CDR3 loop spans 14 amino acids. The CDR3 reads CASSPRTGTSEAFF. The DNA of the CDR3 is TGTGCCAGCTCACCCCGGACAGGGACCTCTGAAGCTTTCTTT.

The chain has TRBV5-4 and TRBJ2-2; D not resolved. The ends were cut back, 0 bases at V and 1 base at J, with 4 bases in the middle. This CDR3 has 14 residues. CDR1 is SGHNT and CDR2 is YYREEE in the germline V gene (reference sequence). The DNA for the CDR3 is TGTGCCAGCAGCTTGGAGTGGAACACCGGGGAGCTGTTTTTT. It codes for CASSLEWNTGELFF.

The genes are TRBV5-1 and TRBJ2-7, with 9 bases aligning to TRBD1. Looked up from germline, CDR1 is SGHRS and CDR2 is YFSETQ. J lost 2 bases, V lost 4 bases, and 10 bases had no gene match. This CDR3 contains 16 residues. The CDR3 region is CASSHRDRDVTYEQYF. The CDR3, as DNA: TGCGCCAGCAGCCACCGGGACAGGGACGTTACCTACGAGCAGTACTTC.

The chain uses TRBV7-2 and TRBJ1-5, with D uncertain. This CDR3 has 14 amino acids. Germline loops: CDR1 SGHTA, CDR2 FQGNSA. The ends were cut back, 5 bases at V and 3 bases at J, with 11 bases in the middle. The CDR3 nucleotides are TGTGCCAGCAGCCCTCGAGGGATCAATCAGCCCCAGCATTTT. It is translated as CASSPRGINQPQHF.

The chain has TRBV5-4 and TRBJ1-1; D is possibly TRBD1 (6 bases). CDR3 length equals 14 residues. Trimming removed 10 bases at V and 0 bases at J, with 16 bases between. Per the germline V gene, CDR1 is SGHNT and CDR2 is YYREEE (reference sequence). The CDR3 reads CALRGGGMNTEAFF. The CDR3 nucleotides read TGTGCCCTTAGGGGAGGGGGGATGAACACTGAAGCTTTCTTT.

The CDR3 DNA follows: TGTGCCAGCAGTTTATACGGCCGGACCTACGAGCAGTACTTC. It is translated as CASSLYGRTYEQYF. The rearrangement links TRBV28 to TRBJ2-7; D uncertain. This CDR3 is 14 amino acids long. The V gene lost 1 base and the J gene lost 2 bases, with 9 bases spanning the gap. The germline gives CDR1 MDHEN, CDR2 SYDVKM.

The V call is TRBV4-1, the J call TRBJ2-2, with D unresolved. CDR3 length: 16 residues. Looked up from germline, CDR1 is MGHRA and CDR2 is YSYEKL. V was trimmed by 0 bases and J by 1 base, leaving 9 bases between them. As DNA, the CDR3 is TGCGCCAGCAGCCAAGATCATCGGCGGAACACCGGGGAGCTGTTTTTT. Its translation: CASSQDHRRNTGELFF.

This chain links TRBV27 with TRBJ1-5, with D unclear. V was shortened by 0 bases and J by 4 bases, with 7 bases between the two germline ends. Germline V lookup: CDR1 MNHEY, CDR2 SMNVEV (reference sequence). The CDR3 totals 14 residues. In DNA form, the CDR3 reads TGTGCCAGCAGTTTATCAGGCGGAAATCAGCCCCAGCATTTT. Protein sequence: CASSLSGGNQPQHF.

This chain links TRBV27 with TRBJ1-1, with D perhaps matching TRBD1 (6 bases). There are 15 residues in the CDR3. Trimming stripped 5 bases from V and 1 base from J, with 14 bases between. Germline V gene lookup returns CDR1 MNHEY and CDR2 SMNVEV (reference sequence). CDR3 DNA: TGTGCCAGCAGTATCGCCTCGACAGGGAACACTGAAGCTTTCTTT. It is translated as CASSIASTGNTEAFF.

The chain has TRBV11-1 and TRBJ1-6; no clear D gene. The CDR3 length is 13 residues. Looked up from germline, CDR1 is SGHAT and CDR2 is FQDESV (reference sequence). Deletions cut 0 bases from V and 3 bases from J, with 0 bases between. For the CDR3, the DNA is TGTGCCAGCAGCTTAGCCTATAATTCACCCCTCCACTTT. It codes for CASSLAYNSPLHF.

The chain uses TRBV2 and TRBJ1-1; D is undetermined. Trimming pared 1 base from V and 11 bases from J, leaving 11 bases between. Germline V gene sequence: CDR1 SNHLY, CDR2 FYNNEI. CDR3 length equals 12 residues. The CDR3 here is CASSEDMVEAFF. In DNA, the CDR3 is TGTGCCAGCAGTGAAGATATGGTAGAGGCTTTCTTT.

The J gene is TRBJ2-7, the V gene TRBV6-1; a possible D gene is TRBD1 (6 bases). V lost 2 bases to trimming and J lost 2 bases, with 10 bases between them. This CDR3 has 14 amino acids. CDR1 is MNHNS, CDR2 SASEGT, per germline. The CDR3 loop reads CASSEWGPTYEQYF. CDR3 nucleotide sequence: TGTGCCAGCAGTGAATGGGGGCCGACCTACGAGCAGTACTTC.

The chain employs TRBV29-1 and TRBJ1-3; a possible D gene is TRBD1 (6 bases). The CDR3 covers 14 residues. CDR1 SQVTM and CDR2 ANQGSEA come from the germline V gene. V was shortened by 4 bases and J by 4 bases, with 14 bases between the two germline ends. In DNA form, the CDR3 reads TGCAGCGTTGTTGGGGGCAGGGGAGGAAACACCATATATTTT. It translates to CSVVGGRGGNTIYF. Full variable domain (rest looked up from reference TRBV29-1 and TRBJ1-3): SAVISQKPSRDICQRGTSLTIQCQVDSQVTMMFWYRQQPGQSLTLIATANQGSEATYESGFVIDKFPISRPNLTFSTLTVSNMSPEDSSIYLCSVVGGRGGNTIYFGEGSWLTVV.

The CDR3 sequence: CASSEGQYGYTF. CDR3 coding DNA: TGTGCCAGCAGTGAGGGACAGTATGGCTACACCTTC. The rearrangement links TRBV2 to TRBJ1-2; 7 bases are a match to TRBD1. The CDR3 loop spans 12 amino acids. V was pared by 3 bases and J by 5 bases, with 0 bases of the junction left unmatched. Per the germline V gene, CDR1 is SNHLY and CDR2 is FYNNEI. Based on the CDR3 plus reference TRBV2 and TRBJ1-2, the full variable domain is EPEVTQTPSHQVTQMGQEVILRCVPISNHLYFYWYRQILGQKVEFLVSFYNNEISEKSEIFDDQFSVERPDGSNFTLKIRSTKLEDSAMYFCASSEGQYGYTFGSGTRLTVV.

The chain employs TRBV5-1 and TRBJ2-3, with TRBD2 identical over 10 bases. Germline V gene sequence: CDR1 SGHRS, CDR2 YFSETQ. The trim removed 7 bases at V and 2 bases at J, leaving 4 bases unmatched. There are 14 residues in the CDR3. Here the CDR3 DNA reads TGCGCCAGCTGGAGCGGGGGGGCCACAGATACGCAGTATTTT. Protein: CASWSGGATDTQYF.

This sequence joins TRBV12-3 or TRBV12-4 and TRBJ1-1; D gene unclear. The CDR3 sequence is 13 residues long. The V and J ends lost 11 bases and 0 bases respectively, with 13 bases between them. CDR3 sequence reads: CAERRDMNTEAFF. Written as DNA, the CDR3 is TGTGCCGAAAGGAGGGATATGAACACTGAAGCTTTCTTT.

The rearrangement joins TRBV6-1 to TRBJ2-3, with 11 bases that match TRBD1. The V gene's germline CDR1 is MNHNS and CDR2 SASEGT. CDR3 length: 15 amino acids. Trimming took 1 base from V and 4 from J; bases not matched to a gene: 1. The CDR3 spells CASSEGGQGADTQYF. For the CDR3, the DNA is TGTGCCAGCAGTGAAGGGGGACAGGGGGCAGATACGCAGTATTTT.

The chain uses TRBV7-6 and TRBJ2-7; TRBD1 is a possible D gene (6 bases). Per the germline V gene, CDR1 is SGHVS and CDR2 is FNYEAQ. The V end was cut by 1 base, the J end by 6 bases, with 13 bases between. CDR3 length equals 14 residues. CDR3 protein: CASSLERTASEQYF. The CDR3 DNA reads TGTGCCAGCAGCTTAGAGCGGACAGCTAGCGAGCAGTACTTC.

V usage is TRBV6-5 and J usage is TRBJ1-2; a weak D match, TRBD1 (6 bases). Trimming removed 2 bases at V and 3 bases at J, with 7 bases between. CDR1 and CDR2 from the germline V gene are MNHEY and SVGAGI. The CDR3 length is 13 residues. CDR3 sequence (DNA): TGTGCCAGCAGTTACAAGGGGGACTATGGCTACACCTTC. This encodes CASSYKGDYGYTF.

The chain has TRBV29-1 and TRBJ2-7, with a weak D call TRBD2 (5 bases). V was shortened by 1 base and J by 4 bases, with 11 bases between the two germline ends. Germline V gene data show CDR1 as SQVTM and CDR2 as ANQGSEA. The length of the CDR3 is 13 residues. The DNA for the CDR3 is TGCAGCGTTGAAGCCTGGACTGGTTACGAGCAGTACTTC. The encoded protein is CSVEAWTGYEQYF.

This clone was detected once. This rearrangement joins TRBV19 to TRBJ1-6; D possibly corresponds to TRBD1 (6 bases). Trimming removed 1 base at V and 13 bases at J, with 14 bases between. Germline-derived CDR1 and CDR2 are LNHDA and SQIVND (reference sequence). This CDR3 is built from 14 residues. CDR3 nucleotides: TGTGCCAGTAGTATAGTGGGGGCTTTCGGGCCCCTCCACTTT. This translates into CASSIVGAFGPLHF.

This clone showed up just once. Its ends do not fully match the called genes, so a read error is possible. The chain carries TRBV6-6 and TRBJ1-5, with TRBD1 identical over 11 bases. This CDR3 spans 14 amino acids. Germline-derived CDR1 and CDR2 are MNHNY and SVGAGI (reference sequence). The CDR3 DNA is TGTGCCAGCTCGGACAGGGGGCCTCATCAGCTCCAGCATTTT. This sequence encodes CASSDRGPHQLQHF.